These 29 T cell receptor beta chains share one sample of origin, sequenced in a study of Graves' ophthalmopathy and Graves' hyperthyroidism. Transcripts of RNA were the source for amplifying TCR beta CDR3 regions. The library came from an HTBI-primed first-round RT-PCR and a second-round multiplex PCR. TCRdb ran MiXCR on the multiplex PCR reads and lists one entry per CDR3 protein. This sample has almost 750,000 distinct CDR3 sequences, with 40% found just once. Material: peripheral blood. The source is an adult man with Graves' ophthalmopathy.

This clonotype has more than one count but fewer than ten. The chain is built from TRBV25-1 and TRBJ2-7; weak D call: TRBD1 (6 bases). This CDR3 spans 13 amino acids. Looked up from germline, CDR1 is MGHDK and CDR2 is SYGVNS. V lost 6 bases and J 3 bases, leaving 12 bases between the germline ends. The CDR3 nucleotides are TGTGCCAGCAGCCATGAGACAGGCTACGAGCAGTACTTC. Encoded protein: CASSHETGYEQYF.

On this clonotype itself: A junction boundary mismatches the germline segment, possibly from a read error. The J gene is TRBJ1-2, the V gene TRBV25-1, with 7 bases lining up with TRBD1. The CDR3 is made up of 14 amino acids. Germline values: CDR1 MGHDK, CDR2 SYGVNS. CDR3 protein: CASSPRQGVLGYTF. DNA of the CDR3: TGTGCCAGCAGTCCAAGACAGGGCGTCTTAGGCTACACTTTC.

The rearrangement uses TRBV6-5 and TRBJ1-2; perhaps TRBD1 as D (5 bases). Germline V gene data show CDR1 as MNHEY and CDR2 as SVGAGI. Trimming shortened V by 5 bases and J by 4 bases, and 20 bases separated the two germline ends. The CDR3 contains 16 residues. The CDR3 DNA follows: TGTGCCAGCAGTCTGGACACCACAAGCCTTATCTATGGCTACACCTTC. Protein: CASSLDTTSLIYGYTF.

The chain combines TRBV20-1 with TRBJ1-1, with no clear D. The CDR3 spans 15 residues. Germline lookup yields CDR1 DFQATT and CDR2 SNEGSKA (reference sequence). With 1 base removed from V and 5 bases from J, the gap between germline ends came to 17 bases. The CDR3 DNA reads TGCAGTGCTAGAGGTCTGGGAGGGAGTGTGACTGAAGCTTTCTTT. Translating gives CSARGLGGSVTEAFF.

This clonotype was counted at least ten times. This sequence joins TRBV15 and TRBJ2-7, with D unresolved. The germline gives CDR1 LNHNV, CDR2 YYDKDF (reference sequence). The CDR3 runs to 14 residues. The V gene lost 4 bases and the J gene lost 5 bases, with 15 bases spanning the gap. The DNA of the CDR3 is TGTGCCACCAGCATCAATCTTTTGGCGGACGAGCAGTACTTC. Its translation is CATSINLLADEQYF.

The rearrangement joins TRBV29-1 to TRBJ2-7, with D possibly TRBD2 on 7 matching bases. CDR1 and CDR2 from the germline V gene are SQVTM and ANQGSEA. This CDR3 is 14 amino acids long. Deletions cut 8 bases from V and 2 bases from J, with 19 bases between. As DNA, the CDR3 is TGCAGCTTAGTGGCGGGGGCCACAACCTACGAGCAGTACTTC. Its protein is CSLVAGATTYEQYF.

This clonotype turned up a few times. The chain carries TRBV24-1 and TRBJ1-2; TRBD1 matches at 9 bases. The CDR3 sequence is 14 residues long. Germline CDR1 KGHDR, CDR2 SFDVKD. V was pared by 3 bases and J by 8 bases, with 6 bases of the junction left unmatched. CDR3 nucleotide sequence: TGTGCCACCAGTGATCCCGGGACAGGGCTCGGCTACACCTTC. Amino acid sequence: CATSDPGTGLGYTF.

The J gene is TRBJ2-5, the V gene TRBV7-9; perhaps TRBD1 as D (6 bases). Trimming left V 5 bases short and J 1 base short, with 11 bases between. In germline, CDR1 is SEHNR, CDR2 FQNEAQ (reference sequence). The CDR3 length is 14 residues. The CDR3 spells CASSAGDTQETQYF. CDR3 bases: TGTGCCAGCAGCGCCGGGGACACCCAAGAGACCCAGTACTTC. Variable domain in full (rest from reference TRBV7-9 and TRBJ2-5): DTGVSQNPRHKITKRGQNVTFRCDPISEHNRLYWYRQTLGQGPEFLTYFQNEAQLEKSRLLSDRFSAERPKGSFSTLEIQRTEQGDSAMYLCASSAGDTQETQYFGPGTRLLVL.

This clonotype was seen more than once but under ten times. CDR3 nucleotides: TGCGCCAGCAGCAACACAGGGGCAGGGAGCACCGGGGAGCTGTTTTTT. This sequence encodes CASSNTGAGSTGELFF. The chain combines TRBV5-1 with TRBJ2-2; 7 bases are a match to TRBD1. Germline V gene data show CDR1 as SGHRS and CDR2 as YFSETQ. The CDR3 covers 16 residues. Trimming removed 4 bases from V and 4 bases from J; junction bases left unmatched: 10. Filled out from reference TRBV5-1 and TRBJ2-2, the complete variable domain reads KAGVTQTPRYLIKTRGQQVTLSCSPISGHRSVSWYQQTPGQGLQFLFEYFSETQRNKGNFPGRFSGRQFSNSRSEMNVSTLELGDSALYLCASSNTGAGSTGELFFGEGSRLTVL.

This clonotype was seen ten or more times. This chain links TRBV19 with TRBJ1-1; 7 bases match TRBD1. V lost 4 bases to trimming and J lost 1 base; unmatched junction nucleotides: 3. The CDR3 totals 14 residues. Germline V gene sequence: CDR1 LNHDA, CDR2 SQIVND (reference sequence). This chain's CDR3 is CASSTGTENTEAFF. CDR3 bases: TGTGCCAGTAGTACCGGGACAGAGAACACTGAAGCTTTCTTT. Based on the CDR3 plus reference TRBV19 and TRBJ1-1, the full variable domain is DGGITQSPKYLFRKEGQNVTLSCEQNLNHDAMYWYRQDPGQGLRLIYYSQIVNDFQKGDIAEGYSVSREKKESFPLTVTSAQKNPTAFYLCASSTGTENTEAFFGQGTRLTVV.

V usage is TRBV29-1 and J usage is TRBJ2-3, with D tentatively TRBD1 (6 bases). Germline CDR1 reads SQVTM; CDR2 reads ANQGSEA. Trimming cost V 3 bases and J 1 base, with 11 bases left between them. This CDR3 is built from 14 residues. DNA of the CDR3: TGCAGCGTTGACCAGGGGAAAGGCACAGATACGCAGTATTTT. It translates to CSVDQGKGTDTQYF.

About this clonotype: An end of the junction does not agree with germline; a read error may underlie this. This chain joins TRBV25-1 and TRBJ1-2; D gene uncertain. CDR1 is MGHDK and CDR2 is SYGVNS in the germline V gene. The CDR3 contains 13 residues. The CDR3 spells CASSESRTNGHTF. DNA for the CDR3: TGTGCCAGCAGTGAGTCTCGGACGAATGGCCACACCTTC.

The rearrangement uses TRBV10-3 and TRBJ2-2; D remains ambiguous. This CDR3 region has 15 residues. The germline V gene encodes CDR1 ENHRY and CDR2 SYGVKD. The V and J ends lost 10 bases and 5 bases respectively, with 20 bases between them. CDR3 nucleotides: TGTGCCACTAGAACGATGAACGAAGGTACCGGGGAGCTGTTTTTT. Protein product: CATRTMNEGTGELFF.

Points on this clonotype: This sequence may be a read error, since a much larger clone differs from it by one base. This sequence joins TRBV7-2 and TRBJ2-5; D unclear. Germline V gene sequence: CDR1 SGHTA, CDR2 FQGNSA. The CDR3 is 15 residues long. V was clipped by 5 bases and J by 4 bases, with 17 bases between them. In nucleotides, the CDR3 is TGTGCCAGCAGCGTGGCCGGGCTGAAAGGAGAGACCCAGTACTTC. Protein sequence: CASSVAGLKGETQYF.

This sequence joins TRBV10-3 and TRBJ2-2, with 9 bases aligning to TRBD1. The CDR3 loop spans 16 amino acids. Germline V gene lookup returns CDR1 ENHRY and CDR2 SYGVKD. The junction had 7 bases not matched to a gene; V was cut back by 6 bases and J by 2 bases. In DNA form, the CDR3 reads TGTGCCATCAGGGGACAGGGCGAAACTAACACCGGGGAGCTGTTTTTT. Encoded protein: CAIRGQGETNTGELFF.

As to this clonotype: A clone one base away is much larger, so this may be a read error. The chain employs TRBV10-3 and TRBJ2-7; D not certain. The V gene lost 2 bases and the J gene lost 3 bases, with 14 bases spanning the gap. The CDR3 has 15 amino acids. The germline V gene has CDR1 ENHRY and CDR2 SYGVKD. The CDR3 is CAISEEVSLRYEQYF. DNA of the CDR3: TGTGCCATCAGTGAGGAGGTGAGTCTTCGCTACGAGCAGTACTTC.

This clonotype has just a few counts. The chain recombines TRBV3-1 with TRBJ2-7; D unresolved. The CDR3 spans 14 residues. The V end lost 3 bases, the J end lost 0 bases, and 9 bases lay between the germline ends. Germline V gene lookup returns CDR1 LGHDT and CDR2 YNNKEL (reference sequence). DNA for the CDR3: TGTGCCAGCAGCCACACGGTGGGCTCCTACGAGCAGTACTTC. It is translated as CASSHTVGSYEQYF.

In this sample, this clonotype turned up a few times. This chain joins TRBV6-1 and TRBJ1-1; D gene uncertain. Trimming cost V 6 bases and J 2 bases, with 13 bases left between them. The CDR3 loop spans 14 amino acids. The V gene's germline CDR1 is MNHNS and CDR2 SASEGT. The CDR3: CASRNGPYNTEAFF. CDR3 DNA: TGTGCCAGCAGAAACGGGCCATATAACACTGAAGCTTTCTTT.

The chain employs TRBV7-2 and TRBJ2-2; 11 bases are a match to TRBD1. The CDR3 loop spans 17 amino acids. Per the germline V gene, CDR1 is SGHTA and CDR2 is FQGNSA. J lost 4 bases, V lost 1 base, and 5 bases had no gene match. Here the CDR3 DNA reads TGTGCCAGCAGCTTAGTTGCCGGGACAGGGGGCACCGGGGAGCTGTTTTTT. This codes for CASSLVAGTGGTGELFF.

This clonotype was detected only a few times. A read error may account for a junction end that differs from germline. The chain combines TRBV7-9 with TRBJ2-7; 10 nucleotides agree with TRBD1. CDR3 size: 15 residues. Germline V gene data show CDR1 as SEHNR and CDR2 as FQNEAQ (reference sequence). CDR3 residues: CASSQEGQGFWEQYF. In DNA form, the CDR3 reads TGCGCCAGCAGCCAAGAGGGACAGGGGTTTTGGGAGCAGTACTTC.

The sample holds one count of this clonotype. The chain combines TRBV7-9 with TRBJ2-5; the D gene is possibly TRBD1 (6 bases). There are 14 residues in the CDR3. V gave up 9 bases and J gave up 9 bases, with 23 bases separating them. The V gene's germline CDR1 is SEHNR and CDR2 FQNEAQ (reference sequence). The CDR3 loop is CASSSSGRGQPQYF. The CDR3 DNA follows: TGTGCCAGTAGTTCCTCAGGGCGAGGACAGCCCCAGTACTTC.

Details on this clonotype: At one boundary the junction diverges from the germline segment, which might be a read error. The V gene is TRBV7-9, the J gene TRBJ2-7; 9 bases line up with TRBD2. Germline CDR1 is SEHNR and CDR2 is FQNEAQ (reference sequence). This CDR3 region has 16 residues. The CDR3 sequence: CASSHYTSGSSYEQYF. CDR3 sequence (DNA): TGCGCCAGCAGCCACTATACTAGCGGGTCCTCCTACGAGCAGTACTTC.

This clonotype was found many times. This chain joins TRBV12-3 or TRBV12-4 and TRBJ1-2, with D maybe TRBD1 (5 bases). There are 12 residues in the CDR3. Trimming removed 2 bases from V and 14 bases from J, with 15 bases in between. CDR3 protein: CASSLKGLDTTF. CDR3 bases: TGTGCCAGCAGTTTAAAGGGGCTCGATACAACCTTC.

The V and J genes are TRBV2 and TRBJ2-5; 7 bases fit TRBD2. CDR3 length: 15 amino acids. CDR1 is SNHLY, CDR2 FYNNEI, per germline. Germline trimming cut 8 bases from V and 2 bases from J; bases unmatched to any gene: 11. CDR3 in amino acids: CASSTTRDYQETQYF. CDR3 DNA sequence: TGTGCCAGCTCCACTACCCGGGACTATCAAGAGACCCAGTACTTC.

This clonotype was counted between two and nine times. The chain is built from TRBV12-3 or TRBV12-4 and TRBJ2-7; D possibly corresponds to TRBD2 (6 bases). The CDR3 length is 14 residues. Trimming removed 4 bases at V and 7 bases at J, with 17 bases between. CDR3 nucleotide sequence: TGTGCCAGCAGTTGGTCGGGGGACGCTGGGGAGCAGTACTTC. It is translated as CASSWSGDAGEQYF.

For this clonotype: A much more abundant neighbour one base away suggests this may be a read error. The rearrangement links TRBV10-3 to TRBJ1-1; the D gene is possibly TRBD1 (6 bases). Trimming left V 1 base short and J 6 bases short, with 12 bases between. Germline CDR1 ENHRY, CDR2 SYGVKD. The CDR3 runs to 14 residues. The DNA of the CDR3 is TGTGCCATCAGTGAGTTCGAGGGGGATCCTGAAGCTTTCTTT. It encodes CAISEFEGDPEAFF.

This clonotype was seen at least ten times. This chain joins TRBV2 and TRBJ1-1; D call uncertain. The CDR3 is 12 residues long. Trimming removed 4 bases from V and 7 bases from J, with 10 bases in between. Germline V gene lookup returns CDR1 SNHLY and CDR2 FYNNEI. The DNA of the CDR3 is TGTGCCAGCAGTGTTTCAAGATATGAAGCTTTCTTT. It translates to CASSVSRYEAFF.

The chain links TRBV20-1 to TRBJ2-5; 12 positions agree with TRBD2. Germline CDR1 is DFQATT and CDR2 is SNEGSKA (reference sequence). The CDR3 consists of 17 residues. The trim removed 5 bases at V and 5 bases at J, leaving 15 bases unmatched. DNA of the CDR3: TGCAGTGCTCAAACCCCGACTAGCGGGGGCGGTTTGGAGACCCAGTACTTC. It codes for CSAQTPTSGGGLETQYF.

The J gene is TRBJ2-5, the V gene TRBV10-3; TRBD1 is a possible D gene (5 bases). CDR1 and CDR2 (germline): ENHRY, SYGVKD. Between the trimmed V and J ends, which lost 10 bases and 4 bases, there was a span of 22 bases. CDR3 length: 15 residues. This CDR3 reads CASRQPPWVPETQYF. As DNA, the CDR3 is TGTGCCAGCAGACAGCCCCCCTGGGTGCCAGAGACCCAGTACTTC.